This T cell receptor (beta chain) stems from a study of cytomegalovirus exposure and HLA in healthy donors. Study-wide background: Per a later analysis, the roughly 700 first-cohort and some 130 validation repertoires shared one platform. Whole-study findings and limits: In vitro experiments confirmed that three CMV-associated chains were specific for CMV antigens. The study listed approximately 170 cytomegalovirus-associated TCR beta chains.

As for this clone: Its matching antigen is unknown.

Generated by immunoSEQ multiplex PCR, the TCRdb table keeps only in-frame clones and is missing some. This sample has 200,000 to 250,000 clones; approximately 82% occur once, and the top ten carry less than 7%. CDR1 and CDR2 (germline): KGHSH, LQKENI. V gave up 4 bases and J gave up 7 bases; unmatched junction bases: 5. This CDR3 is built from 14 residues. The chain recombines TRBV18 with TRBJ2-1; 9 bases agree with TRBD2. The receptor was isolated from a young woman in good health and CMV-seronegative. Sequenced: PBMCs. The CDR3 region has the DNA TGTGCCAGCTCACGAGGCGGGAGGGGGAATGAGCAGTTCTTC. The encoded protein is CASSRGGRGNEQFF.